This T cell receptor (beta chain) was captured by sequencing in a study of shared clonotypes between healthy human individuals. Profiling relied on immunoSEQ multiplex PCR, and the TCRdb table lists in-frame clones only, not all of them. The table shows about 2 million clones, with around 95% occurring only once. CDR1 is ENHRY, CDR2 SYGVKD, per germline. This CDR3 region has 13 residues. Trimming removed 11 bases at V and 5 bases at J, with 18 bases between. This receptor was taken from a man between 18 and 35 years old in good health. This sequence joins TRBV10-3 and TRBJ1-2; D ambiguous. Sequencing was performed on naive CD4+ T cells sorted from blood. The subset denotes: CD45RA+ positively selected. The CDR3 DNA reads as TGTGCCGTTGCGGCCTCGTCGGGGTATGGCTACACCTTC. It translates to CAVAASSGYGYTF.